This TCR beta chain was retrieved from a study of blood T cell repertoires in COVID-19. In this sample, this clone turned up once. The length of the CDR3 is 13 residues. Germline V gene sequence: CDR1 SGHTA, CDR2 FQGNSA. Deletions cut 5 bases from V and 3 bases from J, with 10 bases between. Sequenced by immunoSEQ multiplex PCR; TCRdb stores in-frame clones only, minus some. The data show about 390,000 clones, approximately 87% seen once. Sequencing input: PBMCs or T cells enriched from blood (not recorded which). The V gene is TRBV7-2, the J gene TRBJ1-1; D remains unclear. This clonotype was sampled from a woman aged 45-65 years who had recovered from COVID-19. CDR3 coding DNA: TGTGCCAGCAGCCAAGACCGGGACACTGAAGCTTTCTTT. This codes for CASSQDRDTEAFF. The variable domain in full, with the rest retrieved from reference TRBV7-2 and TRBJ1-1, is GAGVSQSPSNKVTEKGKDVELRCDPISGHTALYWYRQSLGQGLEFLIYFQGNSAPDKSGLPSDRFSAERTGGSVSTLTIQRTQQEDSAVYLCASSQDRDTEAFFGQGTRLTVV.